Shown below are 17 T cell receptor beta chains from a single sample sequenced in a study of PD-1 blockade in mismatch repair-deficient tumors. Some clones are missing from TCRdb's copy, which holds only in-frame ones; the method was immunoSEQ multiplex PCR. Of tens of thousands of clones listed, approximately 80% are singletons. This sample comprised peripheral blood, obtained 44 weeks after starting pembrolizumab. All receptors come from an adult with mismatch repair-deficient cancer.

This chain joins TRBV5-1 and TRBJ2-3, with TRBD1 identical over 10 bases. Per the germline V gene, CDR1 is SGHRS and CDR2 is YFSETQ. J was trimmed by 3 bases and V by 4 bases; bases with no gene match: 11. The CDR3 sequence is 17 residues long. The CDR3 here is CASSVPGQGIGTDTQYF. The CDR3 DNA reads as TGCGCCAGCAGCGTCCCGGGACAGGGGATAGGGACAGATACGCAGTATTTT.

This clone appeared a few times. The V call is TRBV7-2, the J call TRBJ1-5; D perhaps matches TRBD1 (5 bases). Trimming pared 1 base from V and 2 bases from J, leaving 9 bases between. Germline values: CDR1 SGHTA, CDR2 FQGNSA. The CDR3 sequence is 15 residues long. In nucleotides, the CDR3 is TGTGCCAGCAGCTTAGGCAGGGAGGGCAATCAGCCCCAGCATTTT. The encoded protein is CASSLGREGNQPQHF.

The gene calls are TRBV27 and TRBJ1-5, with D perhaps matching TRBD1 (5 bases). Germline CDR1 and CDR2: MNHEY and SMNVEV (reference sequence). The CDR3 is 13 residues long. With 4 bases removed from V and 5 bases from J, the gap between germline ends came to 9 bases. The DNA of the CDR3 is TGTGCCAGCAGTTCTAAGGGACATCAGCCCCAGCATTTT. Translation: CASSSKGHQPQHF.

CDR3 loop: CASQDGANQYNEQFF. CDR3 coding DNA: TGTGCCAGCCAGGACGGGGCCAACCAATACAATGAGCAGTTCTTC. The V gene is TRBV2, the J gene TRBJ2-1, with D possibly being TRBD1 or TRBD2 (5 bases each). The CDR3 consists of 15 residues. Germline V gene sequence: CDR1 SNHLY, CDR2 FYNNEI. V gave up 8 bases and J gave up 4 bases, with 18 bases separating them.

The chain uses TRBV7-2 and TRBJ2-1, with TRBD2 matching 10 bases. The CDR3 consists of 18 residues. Germline CDR1 is SGHTA and CDR2 is FQGNSA. The V segment lost 5 bases and the J segment 2 bases; nucleotides outside the gene matches: 12. The DNA for the CDR3 is TGTGCCAGCAGCCAAATGGGTCTAGCGGGAGCCCCCTACAATGAGCAGTTCTTC. Amino acids: CASSQMGLAGAPYNEQFF. Together with reference TRBV7-2 and TRBJ2-1, the CDR3 gives the full variable domain: GAGVSQSPSNKVTEKGKDVELRCDPISGHTALYWYRQSLGQGLEFLIYFQGNSAPDKSGLPSDRFSAERTGGSVSTLTIQRTQQEDSAVYLCASSQMGLAGAPYNEQFFGPGTRLTVL.

The chain couples TRBV7-2 to TRBJ2-7; 7 nucleotides align to TRBD1. Trimming at V came to 5 bases and at J to 5 bases, leaving 9 bases not matched to a gene. CDR3 length: 14 residues. Germline V lookup: CDR1 SGHTA, CDR2 FQGNSA. The CDR3 region has the DNA TGTGCCAGCAGCCCCTCCGGGACAGTCCACGAGCAGTACTTC. It is translated as CASSPSGTVHEQYF.

This clone was seen a handful of times. The gene calls are TRBV30 and TRBJ1-3, with D hard to call. Germline CDR1 GTSNPN, CDR2 SVGIG (reference sequence). The CDR3 loop spans 14 amino acids. Trimming shortened V by 0 bases and J by 4 bases, and 10 bases separated the two germline ends. The CDR3 region has the DNA TGTGCCTGGAGTGTAGACCCAGCAGGAAACACCATATATTTT. Protein sequence: CAWSVDPAGNTIYF.

The genes are TRBV7-2 and TRBJ2-4; perhaps TRBD2 as D (6 bases). Germline values: CDR1 SGHTA, CDR2 FQGNSA. V was pared by 1 base and J by 0 bases, with 16 bases between. This CDR3 has 18 residues. The CDR3 coding sequence is TGTGCCAGCAGCTTAGTACGGCCGGGGGAGGTAGCCAAAAACATTCAGTACTTC. It codes for CASSLVRPGEVAKNIQYF.

V and J are TRBV6-5 and TRBJ1-2; D unresolved. V lost 6 bases and J lost 0, with 8 bases in between. CDR1 is MNHEY, CDR2 SVGAGI, per germline. There are 13 residues in the CDR3. CDR3 nucleotides: TGTGCCAGCAGGAGTACAGCTAACTATGGCTACACCTTC. This gives the protein CASRSTANYGYTF.

The gene calls are TRBV19 and TRBJ2-2; D gene uncertain. The CDR3 covers 13 residues. V was cut by 5 bases and J by 6 bases, with 10 bases left in between. Germline V lookup: CDR1 LNHDA, CDR2 SQIVND (reference sequence). CDR3 sequence reads: CASSRSRAGELFF. CDR3 DNA sequence: TGTGCCAGTAGTCGGTCCCGAGCCGGGGAGCTGTTTTTT.

On this clone itself: An end of the junction does not agree with germline; a read error may underlie this. V and J are TRBV7-7 and TRBJ2-2; TRBD2 agrees at 12 bases. The germline gives CDR1 SSHAT, CDR2 FNYEAQ (reference sequence). This CDR3 region has 17 residues. CDR3 loop: CASSLRLAGAGTGELFF. The CDR3 nucleotides are TGTGCTAGCAGCTTGAGACTAGCGGGAGCGGGCACCGGGGAGCTGTTTTTT.

This chain connects TRBV30 to TRBJ2-7; 7 bases are shared with TRBD2. Germline-derived CDR1 and CDR2 are GTSNPN and SVGIG (reference sequence). The CDR3 contains 17 residues. J lost 5 bases, V lost 5 bases, and 21 bases had no gene match. This chain's CDR3 is CAWWRNCTGGLRDEQYF. The DNA for the CDR3 is TGTGCCTGGTGGCGTAACTGTACGGGAGGTCTTAGGGACGAGCAGTACTTC.

This clone is medium-sized (0.01 to 0.1%) within its sample. The J gene is TRBJ1-5, the V gene TRBV5-1; 9 positions match TRBD1. Trimming cost V 2 bases and J 3 bases; bases outside gene matches: 0. Germline-derived CDR1 and CDR2 are SGHRS and YFSETQ. The CDR3 spans 14 residues. CDR3 loop: CASSLQGANQPQHF. DNA of the CDR3: TGCGCCAGCAGCTTACAGGGGGCCAATCAGCCCCAGCATTTT.

The CDR3 reads CASRLQGGEYEQYF. For the CDR3, the DNA is TGTGCCAGCAGACTACAGGGGGGGGAGTACGAGCAGTACTTC. The chain couples TRBV6-5 to TRBJ2-7; possibly TRBD1 for D (8 bases). The V end lost 6 bases, the J end lost 4 bases, and 16 bases lay between the germline ends. Germline V gene data show CDR1 as MNHEY and CDR2 as SVGAGI. CDR3 length: 14 residues.

The rearrangement uses TRBV27 and TRBJ2-5; TRBD1 or TRBD2 may be the D gene (5 bases each). Germline values: CDR1 MNHEY, CDR2 SMNVEV (reference sequence). The ends were cut back, 2 bases at V and 1 base at J, with 11 bases in the middle. This CDR3 comprises 15 residues. CDR3 loop: CASSLEGRPQETQYF. CDR3 sequence (DNA): TGTGCCAGCAGTTTAGAGGGGCGGCCCCAAGAGACCCAGTACTTC.

The CDR3 loop is CASRRHSGRDTDTQYF. In DNA, the CDR3 is TGTGCCAGCAGGAGACATAGCGGGAGGGACACAGATACGCAGTATTTT. The genes are TRBV25-1 and TRBJ2-3, with 11 bases matching TRBD2. The CDR3 runs 16 residues. The V gene's germline CDR1 is MGHDK and CDR2 SYGVNS. The V and J ends lost 6 bases and 2 bases, in that order; junction bases with no gene match: 7.

The chain uses TRBV6-6 and TRBJ1-5; no clear D. Trimming took 7 bases from V and 11 from J, leaving 21 bases between them. This CDR3 region has 14 residues. The germline V gene has CDR1 MNHNY and CDR2 SVGAGI (reference sequence). CDR3 amino acids: CASNPDAGRGTQHF. The CDR3 DNA reads TGTGCCAGCAACCCGGACGCCGGTCGAGGGACCCAGCATTTT.